This T cell receptor beta chain comes out of a study of blood T cell repertoires in COVID-19. Study-wide background: The United States, Italy and Spain were the sources of the acute and convalescent COVID-19 samples. Sample material is recorded as cDNA or gDNA derived from T cells, B-cell-depleted T cells, or PBMCs.

Patients of the Seattle cohort, enrolled during active infection, were followed longitudinally. Germline CDR1 is MNHEY and CDR2 is SMNVEV (reference sequence). The CDR3 runs to 13 residues. V was cut by 5 bases and J by 10 bases, with 16 bases left in between. In the authors' methods: Nucleated cell counts were estimated from reference gene primer amplification. Repertoires were generated with immunoSEQ multiplex PCR, while TCRdb's copy carries only in-frame clones and drops some. V, J and clone size are those of that table, while D and trimming were read from the DNA. The sample has tens of thousands of clones, approximately 83% seen once.

Input material: peripheral blood. This TCR was sampled from a man in his forties or fifties with COVID-19, enrolled during active disease. The chain recombines TRBV27 with TRBJ2-3; D may be TRBD2 (6 bases). CDR3 DNA sequence: TGTGCCAGCAGTGAGGGACTGCGCTCGGCGCAGTATTTT. It specifies CASSEGLRSAQYF.